The 6 T cell receptor beta chains listed next were all sequenced from one sample in a study of long-term antiretroviral therapy in people with HIV. Researchers report immunoSEQ v3.0 was run at survey level. Some clones are missing from TCRdb's copy, which holds only in-frame ones; the method was immunoSEQ multiplex PCR. The sample consists of approximately 16,000 clones, 88% of them appearing once. Specimen: unsorted PBMCs, collected approximately 2.3 years before starting antiretroviral therapy. These receptors all come from a woman in her twenties or thirties with HIV.

J is TRBJ1-2 and V is TRBV29-1; no definite D call. The CDR3 consists of 10 residues. Germline V gene data show CDR1 as SQVTM and CDR2 as ANQGSEA. V was shortened by 5 bases and J by 8 bases, with 9 bases between the two germline ends. The CDR3 DNA follows: TGCAGCGTTAACGGGGAAGGCTACACCTTC. Translated, it gives CSVNGEGYTF.

The chain joins TRBV7-2 to TRBJ2-7; maybe TRBD1 (5 bases). Trimming shortened V by 0 bases and J by 1 base, and 7 bases separated the two germline ends. The CDR3 totals 14 residues. The V gene's germline CDR1 is SGHTA and CDR2 FQGNSA. CDR3 sequence: CASSLAQESYEQYF. In nucleotides, the CDR3 is TGTGCCAGCAGCTTAGCACAGGAGTCCTACGAGCAGTACTTC.

The genes are TRBV30 and TRBJ1-4; 7 nucleotides agree with TRBD1. The V and J ends lost 1 base and 8 bases, in that order; junction bases with no gene match: 10. The germline CDR1 and CDR2 sequences are GTSNPN and SVGIG (reference sequence). The CDR3 has 15 amino acids. CDR3 residues: CAWSGGTALTEKLFF. CDR3 in DNA: TGTGCCTGGAGTGGGGGGACAGCGCTTACGGAAAAACTGTTTTTT.

The V gene is TRBV2, the J gene TRBJ1-5, with D unresolved. The V gene lost 0 bases and the J gene lost 3 bases, with 9 bases spanning the gap. Germline-derived CDR1 and CDR2 are SNHLY and FYNNEI. The CDR3 length is 15 residues. The CDR3 DNA follows: TGTGCCAGCAGTGAAGCGCTGGCACACAATCAGCCCCAGCATTTT. Amino acids: CASSEALAHNQPQHF.

This clone was seen just once. This chain connects TRBV7-4 to TRBJ2-2; TRBD2 is a possible D gene (6 bases). The V end was cut by 5 bases, the J end by 5 bases, with 18 bases between. The CDR3 sequence is 16 residues long. In germline, CDR1 is SGHVT, CDR2 SQSDAQ. The CDR3 region has the DNA TGTGCCAGCAGCGGAGGCGGGACCCGAAGGACCGGGGAGCTGTTTTTT. It yields the protein CASSGGGTRRTGELFF.

The chain recombines TRBV2 with TRBJ1-1; tentative D call: TRBD1 (5 bases). V gave up 4 bases and J gave up 1 base, with 13 bases separating them. CDR3 size: 15 residues. Germline CDR1 reads SNHLY; CDR2 reads FYNNEI. The CDR3 here is CASSAFQGGNTEAFF. In nucleotides, the CDR3 is TGTGCCAGCAGTGCTTTTCAGGGTGGGAACACTGAAGCTTTCTTT.